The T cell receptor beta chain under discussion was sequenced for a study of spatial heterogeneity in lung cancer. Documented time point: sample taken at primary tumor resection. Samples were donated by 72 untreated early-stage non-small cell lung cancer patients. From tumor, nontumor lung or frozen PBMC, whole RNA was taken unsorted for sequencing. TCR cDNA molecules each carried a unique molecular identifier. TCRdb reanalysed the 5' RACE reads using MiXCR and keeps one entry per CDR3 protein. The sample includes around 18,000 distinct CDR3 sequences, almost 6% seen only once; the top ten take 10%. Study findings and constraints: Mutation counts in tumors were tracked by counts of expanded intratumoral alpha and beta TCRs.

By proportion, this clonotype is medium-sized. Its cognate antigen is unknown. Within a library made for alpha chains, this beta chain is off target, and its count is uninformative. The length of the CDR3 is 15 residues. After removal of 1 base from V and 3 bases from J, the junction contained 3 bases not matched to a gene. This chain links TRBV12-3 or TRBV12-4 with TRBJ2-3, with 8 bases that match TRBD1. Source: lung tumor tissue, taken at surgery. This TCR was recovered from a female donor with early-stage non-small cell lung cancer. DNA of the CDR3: TGTGCCAGCAGTTTAGGGGACAGGCGGACAGATACGCAGTATTTT. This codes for CASSLGDRRTDTQYF.